This TCR beta chain came from a study of blood T cells in healthy people across ages. Study-wide points: CMV infection status of these donors was not known.

The authors isolated at least 6.5 million PBMCs per sample. Note on this clonotype: Its target is not known.

A sample-barcoded 5' primer and a J-beta primer mix were used in a second PCR of roughly 7 to 11 cycles. A tag from a template-switch adaptor with 12 random nucleotides marked each cDNA molecule. Individual samples furnished no less than 2.5 million CDR3-containing paired-end reads apiece. MiXCR, applied by TCRdb to the 5' RACE reads, yields one record per CDR3 protein. The sample has some 1.4 million distinct CDR3 sequences; about 40% are singletons. Material for sequencing was blood. The clonotype comes from a woman in her late teens or twenties in good health.

CDR3 in amino acids: CASRHLEGDGYTF. In DNA form, the CDR3 reads TGTGCCAGCAGGCACCTAGAAGGGGATGGCTACACCTTC. The rearrangement uses TRBV27 and TRBJ1-2, with D tentatively TRBD1 (5 bases). The V end was cut by 6 bases, the J end by 6 bases, with 14 bases between. Germline loops: CDR1 MNHEY, CDR2 SMNVEV (reference sequence). The length of the CDR3 is 13 residues.